A selection of T cell receptor beta chains follows, all from one sample in a study of blood T cells in healthy people across ages. TCRdb re-called the 5' RACE reads through MiXCR, storing one row per CDR3 protein. The repertoire has over a million distinct CDR3 sequences, 40% to 45% of them found once; the top ten carry about 20%. The specimen was blood. These receptors were collected from a woman aged 55 to 70 in good health. CDR3s include the opening cysteine and the closing phenylalanine or tryptophan. The order of the fields is V gene, D gene, CDR3 protein. A D gene is named only where the DNA matches it firmly.

TRBV6-2/TRBV6-3,TRBD2,CASSPAVSALAGVENEQYF
TRBV29-1,TRBD1,CSVAQGALDEKLFF
TRBV7-2,NA,CASSLGGAAEYGYTF
TRBV6-5,NA,CASSRSRGSYNEQFF
TRBV6-6,NA,CASSYSRGVVAKNIQYF
TRBV12-3/TRBV12-4,TRBD1,CASSRTGGSYGYTF
TRBV7-3,TRBD2,CASSPRGLAGGNEQYF
TRBV2,TRBD2,CASSEGLAGGEQYF
TRBV4-1,TRBD2,CASSRTSGTNYEQYF
TRBV20-1,NA,CSARGLASYEQYF
TRBV3-1,NA,CASSQVLRPKNIQYF
TRBV12-3/TRBV12-4,NA,CASSFSDGYEQYF
TRBV29-1,NA,CSVEEFSTGSGYTF
TRBV6-1,NA,CASSFPVDGPQHF
TRBV29-1,TRBD1,CSVWDGTGNTEAFF
TRBV6-6,NA,CASGGGEIEQYF
TRBV5-6,NA,CASSLSGSLSGANVLTF
TRBV20-1,TRBD2,CSARGGRALVDEQFF
TRBV7-8,TRBD2,CANSLDGGVVRGTQYF
TRBV4-1,NA,CASSQELAQSYEQYF
TRBV20-1,TRBD2,CSARDAGTSLNEQYF
TRBV6-6,NA,CASSYIPAYEQYF
TRBV20-1,NA,CSARDMSRASGVSETQYF
TRBV9,TRBD2,CASSFMTSGWYNEQFF
TRBV6-2/TRBV6-3,NA,CASSYELSALDEQYF
TRBV29-1,NA,CSVGAFNTDTQYF
TRBV7-9,TRBD2,CASRASGNTGELFF
TRBV12-3/TRBV12-4,NA,CASRPDLYNGQYF
TRBV12-3/TRBV12-4,TRBD1,CASRENRGSGQPQHF
TRBV25-1,NA,CASSDDFWYF
TRBV6-6,TRBD2,CASKLGQGLAVEDTQYF
TRBV5-1,TRBD2,CASSLVGGSLVEQFF
TRBV12-3/TRBV12-4,NA,CASSFEVHNEQFF
TRBV28,NA,CATAGGLTYEQYF
TRBV20-1,NA,CSASSSPRFPQHF
TRBV7-2,NA,CASSLSTGMGEAFF
TRBV7-9,NA,CASSTLGVGTQYF
TRBV14,NA,CAGSQGTHSYEQYF
TRBV3-1,TRBD1,CASSQVTGILEQFF